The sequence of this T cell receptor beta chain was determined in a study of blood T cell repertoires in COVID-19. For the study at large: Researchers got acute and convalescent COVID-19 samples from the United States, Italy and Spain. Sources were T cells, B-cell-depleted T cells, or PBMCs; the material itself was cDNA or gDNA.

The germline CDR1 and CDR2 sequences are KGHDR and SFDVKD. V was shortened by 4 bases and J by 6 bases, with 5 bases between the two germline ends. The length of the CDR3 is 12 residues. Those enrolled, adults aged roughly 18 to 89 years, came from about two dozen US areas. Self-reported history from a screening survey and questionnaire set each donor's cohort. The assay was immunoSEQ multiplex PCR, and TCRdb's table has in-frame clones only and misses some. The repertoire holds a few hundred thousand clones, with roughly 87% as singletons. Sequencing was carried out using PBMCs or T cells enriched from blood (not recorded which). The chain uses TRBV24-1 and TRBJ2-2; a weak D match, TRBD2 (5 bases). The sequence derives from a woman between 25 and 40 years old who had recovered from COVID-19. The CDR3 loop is CATSDGAGELFF. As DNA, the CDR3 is TGTGCCACCAGTGACGGGGCCGGGGAGCTGTTTTTT.